The TCR beta chain under discussion was sequenced for a study of blood T cell repertoires in COVID-19. The CDR3 spans 15 residues. Germline-derived CDR1 and CDR2 are LGHDT and YNNKEL (reference sequence). The J segment lost 10 bases and the V segment lost 4 bases, leaving 15 bases of the junction unmatched. The protocol was immunoSEQ multiplex PCR, while the TCRdb copy is restricted to in-frame clones and leaves out a portion. This table has 270,000 or so clones, around nine tenths appearing once. The chain joins TRBV3-1 (or the pseudogene TRBV3-2) to TRBJ1-2; 7 bases are a match to TRBD1. The TCR was taken from a man between 35 and 55 years old with acute or convalescent COVID-19. The sample was peripheral blood. CDR3 in amino acids: CASSPYPLVDRDYTF. The CDR3 DNA sequence: TGTGCCAGCAGCCCGTACCCTCTCGTCGACAGGGACTACACCTTC.